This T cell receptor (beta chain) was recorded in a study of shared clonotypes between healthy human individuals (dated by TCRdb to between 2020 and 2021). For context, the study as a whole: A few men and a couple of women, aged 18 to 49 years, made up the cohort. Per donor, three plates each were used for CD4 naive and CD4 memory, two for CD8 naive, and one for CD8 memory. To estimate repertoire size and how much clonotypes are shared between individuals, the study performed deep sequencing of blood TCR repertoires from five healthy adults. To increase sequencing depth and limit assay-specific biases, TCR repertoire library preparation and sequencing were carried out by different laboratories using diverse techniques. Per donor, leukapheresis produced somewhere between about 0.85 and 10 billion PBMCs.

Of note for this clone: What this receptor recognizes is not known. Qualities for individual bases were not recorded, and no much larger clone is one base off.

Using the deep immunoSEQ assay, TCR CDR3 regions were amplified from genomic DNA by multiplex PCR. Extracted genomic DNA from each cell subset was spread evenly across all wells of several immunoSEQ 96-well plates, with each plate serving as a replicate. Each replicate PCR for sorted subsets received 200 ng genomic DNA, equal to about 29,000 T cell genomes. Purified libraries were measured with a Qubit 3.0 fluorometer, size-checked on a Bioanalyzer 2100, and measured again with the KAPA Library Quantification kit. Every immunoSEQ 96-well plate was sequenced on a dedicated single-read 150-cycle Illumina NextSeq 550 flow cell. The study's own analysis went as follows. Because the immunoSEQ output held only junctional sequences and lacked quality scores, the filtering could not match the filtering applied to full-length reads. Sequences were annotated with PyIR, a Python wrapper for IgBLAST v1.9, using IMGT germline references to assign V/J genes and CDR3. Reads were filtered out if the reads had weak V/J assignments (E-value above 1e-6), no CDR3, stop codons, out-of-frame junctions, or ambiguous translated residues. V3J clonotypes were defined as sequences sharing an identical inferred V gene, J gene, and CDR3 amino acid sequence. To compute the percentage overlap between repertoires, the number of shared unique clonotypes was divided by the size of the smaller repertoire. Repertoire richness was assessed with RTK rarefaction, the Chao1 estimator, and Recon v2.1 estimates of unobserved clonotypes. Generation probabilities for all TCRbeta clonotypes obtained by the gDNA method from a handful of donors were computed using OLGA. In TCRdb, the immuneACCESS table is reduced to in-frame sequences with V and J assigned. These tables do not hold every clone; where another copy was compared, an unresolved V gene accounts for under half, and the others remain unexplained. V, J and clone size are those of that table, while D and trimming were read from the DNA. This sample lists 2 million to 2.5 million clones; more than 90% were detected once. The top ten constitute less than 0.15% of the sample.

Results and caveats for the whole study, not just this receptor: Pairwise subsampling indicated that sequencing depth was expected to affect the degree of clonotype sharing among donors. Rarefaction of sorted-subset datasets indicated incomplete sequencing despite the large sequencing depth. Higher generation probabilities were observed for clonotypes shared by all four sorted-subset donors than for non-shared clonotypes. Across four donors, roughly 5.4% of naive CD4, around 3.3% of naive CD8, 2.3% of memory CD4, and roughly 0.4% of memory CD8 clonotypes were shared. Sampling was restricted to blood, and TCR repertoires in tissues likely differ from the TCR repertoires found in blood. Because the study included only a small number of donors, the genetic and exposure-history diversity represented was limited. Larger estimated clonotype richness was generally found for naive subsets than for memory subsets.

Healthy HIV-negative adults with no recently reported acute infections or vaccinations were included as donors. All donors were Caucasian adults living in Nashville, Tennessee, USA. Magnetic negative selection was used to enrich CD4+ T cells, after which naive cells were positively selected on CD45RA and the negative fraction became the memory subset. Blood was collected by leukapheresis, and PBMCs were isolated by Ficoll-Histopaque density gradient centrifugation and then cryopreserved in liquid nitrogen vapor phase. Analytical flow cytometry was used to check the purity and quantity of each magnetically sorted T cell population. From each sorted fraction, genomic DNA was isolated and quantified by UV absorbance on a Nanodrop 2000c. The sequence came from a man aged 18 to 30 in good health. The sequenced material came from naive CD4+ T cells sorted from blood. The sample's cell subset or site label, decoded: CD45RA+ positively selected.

The CDR3 reads CASSVGGTSINEQFF. The base sequence is TGTGCCAGCAGCGTAGGGGGAACGAGCATCAATGAGCAGTTCTTC. The chain links TRBV9 with TRBJ2-1; the D segment cannot be called with confidence. V drops 0 bases and J drops 6 bases, leaving 13 bases in between. Including the terminal cysteine and phenylalanine, the CDR3 comprises 15 residues. The retained sequence is limited to the CDR3, 45 bases, with the frame set at the first base. The germline V gene gives CDR1 as SGDLS and CDR2 as YYNGEE.